The clone carrying this TCR beta chain was detected ten times or more. Its antigen is unidentified. This sample stems from a study of T cell repertoires in cytomegalovirus infection. Across the whole study: Based on public TCR beta signatures, there were indications of CMV infection and of a matching HLA type.

Study results and limitations: Of the TCR beta families, the public ones yielded a cumulative frequency that identified carriers of CMV plus the relevant HLA. HLA-C-restricted CMV-specific TCR beta clonotypes prevailed in the ex vivo response.

TCRdb re-analysed the reads in MiXCR, keeping a single row per CDR3 protein. The sample has around 550,000 distinct CDR3 sequences; about 30% are singletons. The V end lost 2 bases, the J end lost 6 bases, and 11 bases lay between the germline ends. The CDR3 is 14 residues long. The germline V gene has CDR1 SGHTA and CDR2 FQGNSA. The origin of this receptor is a human donor in good health (CMV status not recorded). Some clones in this sample may be carry-over from other donors' samples. Specimen: PBMCs. V and J are TRBV7-2 and TRBJ2-1; a possible D gene is TRBD1 (5 bases). The CDR3 reads CASSLSGATNEQFF. CDR3 in DNA: TGTGCCAGCAGCTTAAGTGGGGCTACCAATGAGCAGTTCTTC. Looking up the rest from reference TRBV7-2 and TRBJ2-1 gives the full variable domain: GAGVSQSPSNKVTEKGKDVELRCDPISGHTALYWYRQSLGQGLEFLIYFQGNSAPDKSGLPSDRFSAERTGGSVSTLTIQRTQQEDSAVYLCASSLSGATNEQFFGPGTRLTVL.